This TCR beta chain was sequenced in a study of shared clonotypes between healthy human individuals. About this clone itself: What it binds is unknown.

Study results and limitations: The four-donor shared clonotypes exceeded non-shared clonotypes in generation probability, with non-shared ones scoring lower.

The study drew its donors from healthy HIV-negative adults without recent acute infections or vaccinations. All donors were Caucasian adults living in Nashville, Tennessee. Only in-frame clones appear in the TCRdb table, and some are missing; sequencing was by immunoSEQ multiplex PCR. The profile covers about 700,000 clones, with less than 85% appearing a single time and under 2% taken by the ten largest. Source material: memory CD4+ T cells sorted from blood. Subset meaning: CD45RA-negative fraction. This receptor was obtained from a woman aged 25-40 years in good health.

The CDR3 sequence: CASSSQSGTVDEQYF. For the CDR3, the DNA is TGTGCCAGCAGCTCTCAATCCGGGACAGTGGACGAGCAGTACTTC. The rearrangement joins TRBV7-9 to TRBJ2-7, with 7 nucleotides matching TRBD1. Germline-derived CDR1 and CDR2 are SEHNR and FQNEAQ (reference sequence). V lost 4 bases to trimming and J lost 5 bases; unmatched junction nucleotides: 11. This CDR3 has 15 amino acids.